Listed below are T cell receptor beta chains from one sample, sequenced in a study of beta chain features in type 1 diabetes. Sequencing used immunoSEQ multiplex PCR; TCRdb keeps in-frame clones, though not all of them. Altogether roughly 290,000 clones are present, 7.5% to 9.5% being singletons, with the ten largest covering more than 0.8%. The sample taken for sequencing was central memory CD4+ T cells from blood. These TCRs come from a young woman in good health. CDR3s include the opening cysteine and the closing phenylalanine or tryptophan. A D gene is named only where the DNA matches it firmly. Only part of the rows carry a size: once, few, many, or a class if the clone is expanded.

>TRBV13|15|.|TRBJ1-5|.
TGTGCCAGCAGTGACGGCAGAAATAGCAATCAGCCCCAGCATTTT
CASSDGRNSNQPQHF
>TRBV11-2|14|few|TRBJ2-1|.
TGTGCCAGCAGCCCCAAGGGACTCGTCAATGAGCAGTTCTTC
CASSPKGLVNEQFF
>TRBV5-1|14|.|TRBJ1-1|.
TGCGCCAGCAGCTTGGCCGGGGCAGGCCGTGAAGCTTTCTTT
CASSLAGAGREAFF
>TRBV7-2|14|few|TRBJ2-4|.
TGTGCCAGCAGCTTAGAGAACACCTGGAACATTCAGTACTTC
CASSLENTWNIQYF
>TRBV6-1|11|.|TRBJ2-5|.
TGTGCCAGCAGTCCCAGAGAGACCCAGTACTTC
CASSPRETQYF
>TRBV7-9|14|few|TRBJ2-7|TRBD1
TGTGCCAGCAGCCAATGGGACAGATTCTACGAGCAGTACTTC
CASSQWDRFYEQYF
>TRBV5-6|12|.|TRBJ1-2|.
TGTGCCAGCAGCTTTGCCCTACAAGGCTACACCTTC
CASSFALQGYTF
>TRBV6-5|15|few|TRBJ1-6|TRBD1
TGTGCCAGCAGTTACTCAGGGGGCGGAGATTCACCCCTCCACTTT
CASSYSGGGDSPLHF
>TRBV7-9|15|.|TRBJ2-5|TRBD1
TGTGCCAGCAGCCCCCGGTTGGACAGGGTTGAGACCCAGTACTTC
CASSPRLDRVETQYF
>TRBV19|14|few|TRBJ2-1|.
TGTGCCAGTAGTATTGAGAGACAAAGCAATGAGCAGTTCTTC
CASSIERQSNEQFF
>TRBV9|13|few|TRBJ2-1|.
TGTGCCAGCAGCGTAGGACCGACGGATGAGCAGTTCTTC
CASSVGPTDEQFF
>TRBV30|13|.|TRBJ1-1|.
TGTGCCTGGAGTGGCCGGGACACCACTGAAGCTTTCTTT
CAWSGRDTTEAFF
>TRBV6-6|15|.|TRBJ2-3|.
TGTGCCAGCAGTTACTCGGGTGCCCGCACAGATACGCAGTATTTT
CASSYSGARTDTQYF
>TRBV7-2|15|.|TRBJ2-1|TRBD2
TGTGCCAGCAGCACCCGGACTAGCGGGAGCAATGAGCAGTTCTTC
CASSTRTSGSNEQFF
>TRBV4-1|16|few|TRBJ1-4|.
TGCGCCAGCAGCCAAGCCCGACGGCAGGGTTTTGAAAAACTGTTTTTT
CASSQARRQGFEKLFF
>TRBV7-2|14|.|TRBJ2-7|.
TGTGCCAGCAGCCAGAGTGGGATTCAAGGCGAGCAGTACTTC
CASSQSGIQGEQYF
>TRBV15|14|few|TRBJ1-1|.
TGTGCCACCAGCAGAGGGCAGGGGCTCGCTGAAGCTTTCTTT
CATSRGQGLAEAFF
>TRBV6-6|14|few|TRBJ1-2|TRBD1
TGTGCCAGCAGTAAGGCAGGGGGTACGGAAGGCTACACCTTC
CASSKAGGTEGYTF
>TRBV6-6|14|few|TRBJ2-7|TRBD1
TGTGCCAGCAGCCCTAGGGACAGGGTTTTAGAGCAGTACTTC
CASSPRDRVLEQYF
>TRBV5-1|15|few|TRBJ1-2|.
TGCGCCAGCTCCACGGCTGGTCCGGGAGACTATGGCTACACCTTC
CASSTAGPGDYGYTF
>TRBV19|14|few|TRBJ1-5|.
TGTGCCAGCTGCAGGGGATATAGCAATCAGCCCCAGCATTTT
CASCRGYSNQPQHF
>TRBV29-1|11|few|TRBJ2-3|.
TGCAGCGTTGATCGGCGAGATACGCAGTATTTT
CSVDRRDTQYF
>TRBV18|15|.|TRBJ2-2|.
TGTGCCAGCTCACCCTTATCCACAGGAACCGGGGAGCTGTTTTTT
CASSPLSTGTGELFF
>TRBV7-3|16|few|TRBJ2-1|.
TGTGCCAGCAGCTTACAGGGGCGCACCGTCGACAATGAGCAGTTCTTC
CASSLQGRTVDNEQFF
>TRBV9|16|.|TRBJ2-7|.
.
CASSVGDGTGGVRLYF
>TRBV19|17|.|TRBJ2-7|TRBD2
TGTGCCAGTAGTATCGCCCCCCCGACTAGCGGGAGGTGGGAGCAGTACTTC
CASSIAPPTSGRWEQYF
>TRBV19|13|few|TRBJ1-1|.
TGTGCCAGTAGTGGTCACAGGTCCGCTGAAGCTTTCTTT
CASSGHRSAEAFF
>TRBV11-1|15|.|TRBJ2-3|.
TGTGCCAGCAGCTTCATAGGGGATGGCACAGATACGCAGTATTTT
CASSFIGDGTDTQYF
>TRBV28|15|.|TRBJ1-6|TRBD1
TGTGCCAGCAGTAAGATTACAGGGGGGAATTCACCCCTCCACTTT
CASSKITGGNSPLHF
>TRBV28|14|.|TRBJ1-2|TRBD1
TGTGCCAGCAGCCTGGGACAGCAGTTGTATGGCTACACCTTC
CASSLGQQLYGYTF
>TRBV6-6|16|few|TRBJ2-5|.
TGTGCCAGCAGTCTTGGGTTAGGGGGTTACCAAGAGACCCAGTACTTC
CASSLGLGGYQETQYF
>TRBV11-1|17|.|TRBJ2-4|.
TGTGCCAGCAGCCTGGGAGGCCCCCAACGGTGGGAAAACATTCAGTACTTC
CASSLGGPQRWENIQYF
>TRBV2|13|many|TRBJ2-5|.
TGTGCCAGCAGTGGGGACCTGGGGGAGACCCAGTACTTC
CASSGDLGETQYF
>TRBV11-3|13|.|TRBJ2-1|.
TGTGCCAGCAGCTTTAGTCCCCTCAATGAGCAGTTCTTC
CASSFSPLNEQFF
>TRBV9|16|.|TRBJ1-2|.
TGTGCCAGCAGTCGACTTTGGACAGTTGAGAACTATGGCTACACCTTC
CASSRLWTVENYGYTF
>TRBV6-5|14|few|TRBJ1-5|.
TGTGCCAGCAGTGAACAGGGCAGTGGTCAGCCCCAGCATTTT
CASSEQGSGQPQHF
>TRBV9|15|few|TRBJ2-3|.
TGTGCCAGCAGCGTAGAGCAGGGTGAGGCAGATACGCAGTATTTT
CASSVEQGEADTQYF
>TRBV7-2|13|many|TRBJ1-2|.
TGTGCCAGCACCCCGTCGCCGGGCTATGGCTACACCTTC
CASTPSPGYGYTF
>TRBV12-5|17|few|TRBJ2-1|TRBD2
TGTGCTAGTGGCATAACCCCCGGACTAGCGGGGAGGAATGAGCAGTTCTTC
CASGITPGLAGRNEQFF
>TRBV4-3|15|few|TRBJ2-5|.
TGCGCCAGCAGCCAAAGTCGGGCCCAGCAAGAGACCCAGTACTTC
CASSQSRAQQETQYF
>TRBV25-1|14|few|TRBJ2-3|.
TGTGCCAGCAGTGACTGGTTGAGCACAGATACGCAGTATTTT
CASSDWLSTDTQYF
>TRBV5-8|13|few|TRBJ1-1|.
TGTGCCAGCAGCGAGGGGGTGAACACTGAAGCTTTCTTT
CASSEGVNTEAFF